These 28 T cell receptor beta chains originate from one sample sequenced in a study of CD8+ T cells in alopecia areata. Specified treatment: oral pan-JAK inhibitor, 5-10 mg twice daily. Extracted RNA was reverse transcribed, and the resulting cDNA served as sequencing template. The method was immunoSEQ multiplex PCR; TCRdb's version includes in-frame clones alone and lacks a portion of them. Of about 190,000 clones in the sample, 50% to 60% were seen once. The source was CD4+ T cells sorted from blood, collected at week 4, from a patient treated with tofacitinib. The receptors were gathered from a human donor with alopecia areata.

CDR3 sequence: CSVEPPRKGQHF. The DNA of the CDR3 is TGCAGCGTTGAGCCCCCTAGGAAGGGCCAGCATTTT. The chain uses TRBV29-1 and TRBJ1-5; D call uncertain. The germline V and J ends were trimmed by 3 bases and 12 bases, with 15 bases remaining between them. The CDR3 runs to 12 residues. Germline V gene sequence: CDR1 SQVTM, CDR2 ANQGSEA.

V is TRBV7-2 and J is TRBJ2-6; the match to TRBD1 covers 9 bases. Germline values: CDR1 SGHTA, CDR2 FQGNSA. The V gene end was trimmed by 1 base and the J gene end by 2 bases; junction bases not matched to a gene: 6. This CDR3 is built from 18 residues. In DNA form, the CDR3 reads TGTGCCAGCAGCTTAGAGACCGGGACAGGGACTGGGGCCAACGTCCTGACTTTC. Amino acids: CASSLETGTGTGANVLTF.

This sequence joins TRBV5-1 and TRBJ2-5; TRBD1 might be the D (6 bases). CDR1 SGHRS and CDR2 YFSETQ come from the germline V gene. This CDR3 contains 12 residues. V lost 6 bases, J lost 2 bases, and 8 bases lay in between. CDR3 loop: CASKGQQETQYF. CDR3 coding DNA: TGCGCCAGCAAAGGACAGCAAGAGACCCAGTACTTC.

Notes on this clone: This specimen includes other DNA sequences encoding the same CDR3. The V and J genes are TRBV30 and TRBJ1-1, with unresolved D. CDR3 size: 12 residues. The ends were cut back, 3 bases at V and 5 bases at J, with 10 bases in the middle. Germline CDR1 is GTSNPN and CDR2 is SVGIG (reference sequence). Here the CDR3 reads CAWSGRGTEAFF. The CDR3 DNA is TGTGCCTGGAGCGGTCGAGGAACTGAAGCTTTCTTT.

The chain is built from TRBV20-1 and TRBJ2-7; no clear D gene. Germline loops: CDR1 DFQATT, CDR2 SNEGSKA (reference sequence). This CDR3 spans 10 amino acids. The germline V and J ends were trimmed by 5 bases and 3 bases, with 5 bases remaining between them. CDR3 region: CSAVGYEQYF. The CDR3 coding sequence is TGCAGTGCTGTTGGCTACGAGCAGTACTTC.

This clone has a handful of counts. This chain connects TRBV28 to TRBJ2-7, with 8 nucleotides matching TRBD1. V trimming: 6 bases; J trimming: 3 bases; junction bases outside the gene matches: 4. Per the germline V gene, CDR1 is MDHEN and CDR2 is SYDVKM. The CDR3 is 13 amino acids. CDR3 in DNA: TGTGCCAGCAGGGCAGGGGGCATCTACGAGCAGTACTTC. It yields the protein CASRAGGIYEQYF.

The V gene is TRBV12-5, the J gene TRBJ2-3; 7 positions agree with TRBD2. Per germline, CDR1 LGHNT and CDR2 FRNRAP. The CDR3 totals 12 residues. V shed 6 bases, J shed 10 bases, and the junction held 7 bases outside the gene matches. CDR3 in DNA: TGTGCTAGTGGGGAAGGGGCGGGAGCGCAGTATTTT. Protein: CASGEGAGAQYF.

The rearrangement links TRBV29-1 to TRBJ2-2, with a weak D call TRBD2 (7 bases). This CDR3 is built from 14 residues. The germline V gene encodes CDR1 SQVTM and CDR2 ANQGSEA. Trimming removed 7 bases at V and 1 base at J, with 13 bases between. Written as DNA, the CDR3 is TGCAGCGCCCAGAGGGGGGGGAACACCGGGGAGCTGTTTTTT. This codes for CSAQRGGNTGELFF.

The chain uses TRBV11-2 and TRBJ1-3; D is undetermined. Trimming took 2 bases from V and 4 from J, leaving 15 bases between them. Germline lookup yields CDR1 SGHAT and CDR2 FQNNGV. The CDR3 sequence is 16 residues long. The CDR3 nucleotides read TGTGCCAGCAGCTTAATGTCGTGGATTTTGGGAAACACCATATATTTT. Translation gives CASSLMSWILGNTIYF.

The V call is TRBV29-1, the J call TRBJ2-7; 10 nucleotides line up with TRBD1. The CDR3 is 14 residues long. Per the germline V gene, CDR1 is SQVTM and CDR2 is ANQGSEA. Trimming removed 2 bases from V and 5 bases from J; junction bases left unmatched: 6. In DNA, the CDR3 is TGCAGCGTTGAAATGACAGGGGGCATTAACGAGCAGTACTTC. Translation gives CSVEMTGGINEQYF.

The chain has TRBV5-1 and TRBJ2-5, with TRBD2 matching over 10 bases. Germline loops: CDR1 SGHRS, CDR2 YFSETQ. After removal of 0 bases from V and 5 bases from J, the junction contained 4 bases not matched to a gene. The CDR3 loop spans 15 amino acids. The CDR3 here is CASSLAGTSDETQYF. As DNA, the CDR3 is TGCGCCAGCAGCTTGGCCGGGACTAGCGATGAGACCCAGTACTTC.

The rearrangement links TRBV18 to TRBJ1-5, with 8 bases lining up with TRBD1. The V gene end was trimmed by 6 bases and the J gene end by 4 bases; junction bases not matched to a gene: 8. Germline loops: CDR1 KGHSH, CDR2 LQKENI. This CDR3 has 15 residues. This CDR3 is CASSRGGQGNQPQHF. CDR3 DNA sequence: TGTGCCAGCTCGCGCGGCGGACAGGGTAATCAGCCCCAGCATTTT.

Remarks on this clone: At the DNA level, this CDR3 is encoded by other sequences in the same sample as well. The rearrangement uses TRBV7-2 and TRBJ2-5; D gene unclear. V shed 0 bases and J shed 4 bases, with 3 bases lying between them. Germline loops: CDR1 SGHTA, CDR2 FQGNSA. The length of the CDR3 is 12 residues. Here the CDR3 reads CASSLAGETQYF. DNA of the CDR3: TGTGCCAGCAGCTTAGCTGGAGAGACCCAGTACTTC. The full variable domain, with the rest looked up from reference TRBV7-2 and TRBJ2-5, is GAGVSQSPSNKVTEKGKDVELRCDPISGHTALYWYRQSLGQGLEFLIYFQGNSAPDKSGLPSDRFSAERTGGSVSTLTIQRTQQEDSAVYLCASSLAGETQYFGPGTRLLVL.

This clone was counted a few times. This chain connects TRBV30 to TRBJ2-7, with 7 bases matching TRBD1. Germline CDR1 and CDR2: GTSNPN and SVGIG (reference sequence). This CDR3 region has 16 residues. Trimming cost V 1 base and J 2 bases; bases outside gene matches: 11. The chain's CDR3 is CAWSAAFGQATYEQYF. The CDR3 DNA is TGTGCCTGGAGTGCCGCATTCGGACAGGCGACCTACGAGCAGTACTTC.

The rearrangement uses TRBV7-9 and TRBJ2-1, with 13 bases matching TRBD2. The CDR3 runs to 15 residues. Trimming removed 5 bases from V and 6 bases from J; junction bases left unmatched: 4. Germline values: CDR1 SEHNR, CDR2 FQNEAQ (reference sequence). The CDR3 bases are TGTGCCAGCAGCCTAGGGACTAGCGGGACCAATGAGCAGTTCTTC. It is translated as CASSLGTSGTNEQFF.

The rearrangement links TRBV7-9 to TRBJ1-1; no definite D call. Trimming cost V 3 bases and J 1 base, with 12 bases left between them. This CDR3 comprises 15 residues. Looked up from germline, CDR1 is SEHNR and CDR2 is FQNEAQ (reference sequence). CDR3 DNA: TGTGCCAGCAGCTTCCTCGTAGACGGGAACACTGAAGCTTTCTTT. Amino acid sequence: CASSFLVDGNTEAFF.

In nucleotides, the CDR3 is TGTGCCAGCAGCCCTACTGACAGCTCCTACGAGCAGTACTTC. Translated: CASSPTDSSYEQYF. The V gene is TRBV6-6, the J gene TRBJ2-7, with D maybe TRBD1 (5 bases). In germline, CDR1 is MNHNY, CDR2 SVGAGI (reference sequence). V was shortened by 6 bases and J by 0 bases, with 12 bases between the two germline ends. This CDR3 region has 14 residues.

The rearrangement uses TRBV2 and TRBJ2-7; D not certain. The CDR3 spans 13 residues. V shed 7 bases and J shed 3 bases, with 13 bases lying between them. Per germline, CDR1 SNHLY and CDR2 FYNNEI. The CDR3 DNA reads TGTGCCAGCAAGTATGTCGAATTCTACGAGCAGTACTTC. This gives the protein CASKYVEFYEQYF.

The chain carries TRBV6-5 and TRBJ2-2; weak D call: TRBD2 (5 bases). The CDR3 contains 13 residues. Trimming removed 7 bases from V and 1 base from J, with 7 bases in between. Germline CDR1 reads MNHEY; CDR2 reads SVGAGI. For the CDR3, the DNA is TGTGCCAGCAATCGGGGGAACACCGGGGAGCTGTTTTTT. Translating gives CASNRGNTGELFF.

J is TRBJ1-5 and V is TRBV2; D is unclear. V gave up 1 base and J gave up 7 bases, with 11 bases separating them. CDR1 SNHLY and CDR2 FYNNEI come from the germline V gene. This CDR3 is built from 14 residues. The DNA of the CDR3 is TGTGCCAGCAGTGAAGTTCGGGTTCGGCAGCCCCAGCATTTT. Amino acids: CASSEVRVRQPQHF.

The J gene is TRBJ1-1, the V gene TRBV29-1; D unresolved. Trimming pared 7 bases from V and 1 base from J, leaving 16 bases between. CDR1 SQVTM and CDR2 ANQGSEA come from the germline V gene. CDR3 length: 14 residues. Here the CDR3 reads CSAEPGNGNTEAFF. CDR3 coding DNA: TGCAGCGCCGAGCCGGGGAACGGGAACACTGAAGCTTTCTTT.

The chain links TRBV6-6 to TRBJ2-3, with 11 bases fitting TRBD2. The CDR3 contains 15 residues. Germline V gene lookup returns CDR1 MNHNY and CDR2 SVGAGI (reference sequence). V was pared by 2 bases and J by 9 bases, with 7 bases of the junction left unmatched. CDR3 nucleotides: TGTGCCAGCAGTTACGGTAGCGGGAGGGGTGCGACGCAGTATTTT. This codes for CASSYGSGRGATQYF.

V and J are TRBV2 and TRBJ2-7, with TRBD1 matching 7 bases. This CDR3 has 14 residues. Germline CDR1 is SNHLY and CDR2 is FYNNEI. The V gene end was trimmed by 8 bases and the J gene end by 2 bases; junction bases not matched to a gene: 9. This CDR3 reads CASSLRTGAYEQYF. In DNA, the CDR3 is TGTGCCAGCTCACTAAGGACAGGAGCCTACGAGCAGTACTTC.

V and J are TRBV6-5 and TRBJ2-7; D remains ambiguous. Germline CDR1 MNHEY, CDR2 SVGAGI. The CDR3 is 8 amino acids. Trimming left V 9 bases short and J 5 bases short, with 2 bases between. This CDR3 reads CARDEQYF. CDR3 nucleotides: TGTGCCAGGGACGAGCAGTACTTC.

This chain joins TRBV7-2 and TRBJ2-2; 8 positions match TRBD2. The CDR3 has 15 residues. The trim removed 5 bases at V and 5 bases at J, leaving 7 bases unmatched. Germline V gene data show CDR1 as SGHTA and CDR2 as FQGNSA. This CDR3 reads CASSLDSGRTGELFF. The CDR3, as DNA: TGTGCCAGCAGCCTGGACAGCGGGAGAACCGGGGAGCTGTTTTTT.

This sequence joins TRBV29-1 and TRBJ1-5, with D possibly being TRBD1 (5 bases). Germline CDR1 and CDR2: SQVTM and ANQGSEA. The CDR3 totals 13 residues. Trimming removed 5 bases from V and 2 bases from J, with 10 bases in between. CDR3 sequence reads: CSVPGTGNQPQHF. For the CDR3, the DNA is TGCAGCGTTCCGGGGACGGGCAATCAGCCCCAGCATTTT.

The rearrangement joins TRBV19 to TRBJ2-7; 7 bases align to TRBD1. The CDR3 consists of 13 residues. Trimming took 5 bases from V and 2 from J; bases not matched to a gene: 3. Germline CDR1 reads LNHDA; CDR2 reads SQIVND (reference sequence). The CDR3 region is CASSSGTAYEQYF. DNA of the CDR3: TGTGCCAGTAGTTCTGGGACAGCCTACGAGCAGTACTTC.

The genes are TRBV6-5 and TRBJ2-1; 8 positions match TRBD2. CDR3 length equals 15 residues. Germline CDR1 and CDR2: MNHEY and SVGAGI. V trimming: 5 bases; J trimming: 5 bases; junction bases outside the gene matches: 8. CDR3 sequence (DNA): TGTGCCAGCAGTGCACCGGGACTAGGCAACAATGAGCAGTTCTTC. Translation gives CASSAPGLGNNEQFF.